This T cell receptor (beta chain) was recorded in a study of shared clonotypes between healthy human individuals. The CDR3 loop spans 17 amino acids. The junction had 11 bases not matched to a gene; V was cut back by 6 bases and J by 0 bases. CDR1 and CDR2 from the germline V gene are SGHAT and FQNNGV. Method: immunoSEQ multiplex PCR; TCRdb's copy keeps in-frame clones and lacks some. The data show approximately 720,000 clones, with roughly 78% seen just once and about 2% held by the top ten. It was into CD45RA+ naive and CD45RA-negative memory subsets that the CD4+ cells were split. The source is a woman between 25 and 40 years old in good health. This rearrangement joins TRBV11-2 to TRBJ1-2; 9 bases line up with TRBD1. Sequenced sample: memory CD4+ T cells sorted from blood. Noted subset: CD45RA-negative fraction. The CDR3 loop is CASRRTGTGRSNYGYTF. CDR3 sequence (DNA): TGTGCCAGCAGGCGAACCGGGACAGGGAGGTCTAACTATGGCTACACCTTC.